A single sample is the source of the 27 T cell receptor beta chains below, sequenced in a study of T cell repertoires in cytomegalovirus infection. TCRdb fed the reads into MiXCR, producing one record per CDR3 protein. The sample shows about 400,000 distinct CDR3 sequences, about a sixth of them seen only once. Input material: PBMCs. These receptors originate from a human donor in good health (CMV status not recorded). Some clones in this sample may be carry-over from other donors' samples.

This chain links TRBV20-1 with TRBJ2-5; D unresolved. Between the trimmed V and J ends, which lost 2 bases and 7 bases, there was a span of 8 bases. There are 11 residues in the CDR3. Germline V gene data show CDR1 as DFQATT and CDR2 as SNEGSKA (reference sequence). The CDR3 nucleotides read TGCAGTGCTAGATCGAAAGGGACCCAGTACTTC. Its protein product is CSARSKGTQYF.

This clonotype has only a few counts. The chain joins TRBV20-1 to TRBJ2-7; D unresolved. The CDR3 covers 11 residues. The V end lost 7 bases, the J end lost 2 bases, and 9 bases lay between the germline ends. CDR1 and CDR2 from the germline V gene are DFQATT and SNEGSKA (reference sequence). CDR3: CSVSTPYEQYF. CDR3 DNA: TGCAGTGTGTCCACGCCCTACGAGCAGTACTTC.

This clonotype was picked up a small number of times. V usage is TRBV29-1 and J usage is TRBJ1-1, with D possibly matching TRBD1 (5 bases). CDR3 size: 12 residues. V lost 6 bases and J 1 base, leaving 9 bases between the germline ends. Germline lookup yields CDR1 SQVTM and CDR2 ANQGSEA. This CDR3 is CSVGTPNTEAFF. CDR3 sequence (DNA): TGCAGCGTGGGGACCCCGAACACTGAAGCTTTCTTT. The full variable domain, its missing parts supplied by reference TRBV29-1 and TRBJ1-1, is SAVISQKPSRDICQRGTSLTIQCQVDSQVTMMFWYRQQPGQSLTLIATANQGSEATYESGFVIDKFPISRPNLTFSTLTVSNMSPEDSSIYLCSVGTPNTEAFFGQGTRLTVV.

This sequence joins TRBV7-2 and TRBJ1-4; 7 bases are shared with TRBD1. Germline V gives CDR1 SGHTA, CDR2 FQGNSA. The CDR3 is made up of 13 amino acids. The J segment lost 7 bases and the V segment lost 5 bases, leaving 4 bases of the junction unmatched. The CDR3 DNA reads TGTGCCAGCAGCAAACAGGGGAGTGAAAAACTGTTTTTT. It translates to CASSKQGSEKLFF.

This clonotype was counted many times. The gene calls are TRBV5-1 and TRBJ2-4; 7 bases fit TRBD2. Germline V lookup: CDR1 SGHRS, CDR2 YFSETQ. V shed 2 bases and J 5 bases; nucleotides not matched to a gene: 4. The CDR3 is 14 amino acids. The CDR3 bases are TGCGCCAGCAGCTTTGCGGGGAGGGAAAACATTCAGTACTTC. Translating gives CASSFAGRENIQYF.

This clonotype was counted at least ten times. The V call is TRBV12-3 or TRBV12-4, the J call TRBJ2-7, with D possibly TRBD2 on 5 matching bases. This CDR3 is 13 amino acids long. V was clipped by 5 bases and J by 4 bases, with 12 bases between them. The CDR3 reads CASSPTGIYEQYF. In nucleotides, the CDR3 is TGTGCCAGCAGTCCAACCGGGATTTACGAGCAGTACTTC.

A few counts support this clonotype. The chain is built from TRBV29-1 and TRBJ2-5, with D uncertain. This CDR3 has 13 residues. Germline values: CDR1 SQVTM, CDR2 ANQGSEA. V lost 8 bases and J lost 0, with 13 bases in between. Here the CDR3 reads CSTKSGDQETQYF. The CDR3 nucleotides are TGCAGCACCAAGTCTGGGGACCAAGAGACCCAGTACTTC.

This clonotype was seen a handful of times. V usage is TRBV7-2 and J usage is TRBJ2-3; perhaps TRBD2 as D (6 bases). V lost 3 bases and J 4 bases, leaving 11 bases between the germline ends. The CDR3 is 14 amino acids. The germline V gene has CDR1 SGHTA and CDR2 FQGNSA. The CDR3 here is CASSFAPGADTQYF. As DNA, the CDR3 is TGTGCCAGCAGCTTCGCTCCGGGAGCAGATACGCAGTATTTT.

The table lists this clonotype with a few counts. The gene calls are TRBV20-1 and TRBJ2-7; a possible D gene is TRBD1 (6 bases). There are 13 residues in the CDR3. Trimming shortened V by 1 base and J by 3 bases, and 10 bases separated the two germline ends. Germline CDR1 and CDR2: DFQATT and SNEGSKA (reference sequence). Here the CDR3 DNA reads TGCAGTGCTAGAGGGACAGACTTCTACGAGCAGTACTTC. Translation: CSARGTDFYEQYF.

This clonotype was counted only a few times. The chain combines TRBV2 with TRBJ2-1; 9 bases map to TRBD2. Trimming removed 8 bases from V and 6 bases from J; junction bases left unmatched: 8. In germline, CDR1 is SNHLY, CDR2 FYNNEI. This CDR3 has 14 amino acids. CDR3 amino acids: CASAGTSRTNEQFF. The CDR3 nucleotides read TGTGCCAGCGCCGGGACTAGCAGAACCAATGAGCAGTTCTTC.

This clonotype was observed many times. The chain employs TRBV7-2 and TRBJ2-7; 9 bases match TRBD2. The germline V gene encodes CDR1 SGHTA and CDR2 FQGNSA. This CDR3 comprises 15 residues. V dropped 4 bases and J dropped 9; count of bases not matched to a gene: 13. The chain's CDR3 is CASSSKGASGVGQYF. CDR3 DNA: TGTGCCAGCAGCTCTAAAGGTGCTAGCGGGGTAGGGCAGTACTTC.

This clonotype was detected ten times or more. V and J are TRBV6-5 and TRBJ1-4; 7 positions match TRBD1. The V segment lost 6 bases and the J segment 9 bases; nucleotides outside the gene matches: 10. Germline V lookup: CDR1 MNHEY, CDR2 SVGAGI. This CDR3 region has 14 residues. The CDR3 loop reads CASRATGAAQKLFF. CDR3 coding DNA: TGTGCCAGCAGAGCCACAGGGGCCGCCCAAAAACTGTTTTTT.

This clonotype was picked up a small number of times. The chain employs TRBV29-1 and TRBJ1-1, with D maybe TRBD1 (6 bases). Germline values: CDR1 SQVTM, CDR2 ANQGSEA. CDR3 length: 14 residues. V was cut by 2 bases and J by 4 bases, with 14 bases left in between. CDR3 sequence: CSVEQTGGLTEAFF. The CDR3 DNA sequence: TGCAGCGTTGAACAAACGGGGGGGCTCACTGAAGCTTTCTTT.

In this sample, this clonotype turned up many times. V is TRBV12-3 or TRBV12-4 and J is TRBJ1-5; D ambiguous. The CDR3 contains 14 residues. V lost 3 bases and J lost 0, with 6 bases in between. CDR3 residues: CASSFSISNQPQHF. In nucleotides, the CDR3 is TGTGCCAGCAGTTTCTCCATTAGCAATCAGCCCCAGCATTTT.

This clonotype was counted at least ten times. The genes are TRBV7-2 and TRBJ2-7; 9 bases align to TRBD2. The V and J ends lost 3 bases and 1 base, in that order; junction bases with no gene match: 4. The CDR3 is 15 residues long. Per germline, CDR1 SGHTA and CDR2 FQGNSA. CDR3 nucleotides: TGTGCCAGCAGCTTCGGACTAGCGCCGTCCTACGAGCAGTACTTC. Its translation: CASSFGLAPSYEQYF.

This clonotype came up many times. J is TRBJ2-5 and V is TRBV5-1; 12 bases fit TRBD2. The trim removed 5 bases at V and 4 bases at J, leaving 21 bases unmatched. Germline CDR1 and CDR2: SGHRS and YFSETQ. This CDR3 region has 20 residues. In DNA form, the CDR3 reads TGCGCCAGCAGACCCGGACTAGCGGGGTACAATACTGGAGGGGGAGAGACCCAGTACTTC. Translating it yields CASRPGLAGYNTGGGETQYF.

The chain joins TRBV4-3 to TRBJ2-3; TRBD2 might be the D (5 bases). The V gene's germline CDR1 is LGHNA and CDR2 YSLEER. CDR3 length equals 13 residues. Trimming cost V 0 bases and J 7 bases, with 8 bases left between them. The CDR3 sequence: CASSQDRGYTQYF. In nucleotides, the CDR3 is TGCGCCAGCAGCCAAGATCGCGGGTATACGCAGTATTTT.

This clonotype was counted at least ten times. This rearrangement joins TRBV7-2 to TRBJ1-5; D is undetermined. V was cut by 1 base and J by 5 bases, with 12 bases left in between. CDR1 and CDR2 from the germline V gene are SGHTA and FQGNSA. This CDR3 is built from 15 residues. The CDR3 loop is CASSLEGGGYQPQHF. DNA of the CDR3: TGTGCCAGCAGCTTAGAAGGCGGCGGCTATCAGCCCCAGCATTTT.

This clonotype was seen at least ten times. CDR3 coding DNA: TGTGCCAGCAGCTCCGGCCCTCTCGGCTACACCTTC. It encodes CASSSGPLGYTF. The V gene is TRBV12-3 or TRBV12-4, the J gene TRBJ1-2; D remains unclear. V lost 6 bases and J lost 8, with 13 bases in between. CDR3 size: 12 residues.

This clonotype showed up just a few times. The chain links TRBV20-1 to TRBJ1-1; D remains unclear. Germline V gene data show CDR1 as DFQATT and CDR2 as SNEGSKA (reference sequence). The germline V and J ends were trimmed by 3 bases and 0 bases, with 5 bases remaining between them. This CDR3 region has 12 residues. The CDR3 loop is CSARGMNTEAFF. In DNA form, the CDR3 reads TGCAGTGCTAGGGGAATGAACACTGAAGCTTTCTTT.

V and J are TRBV7-8 and TRBJ2-5; no firm D call. V dropped 1 base and J dropped 7 bases, with 19 bases sitting between them. This CDR3 is 16 amino acids long. Germline CDR1 reads SGHVS; CDR2 reads FQNEAQ. The CDR3 DNA reads as TGTGCCAGCAGCTTAGGGATCGGGCGGTCCGAGAGGACCCAGTACTTC. Translating it yields CASSLGIGRSERTQYF.

This clonotype was seen ten or more times. In DNA, the CDR3 is TGTGCCAGCAGCTTAGCCGGGACTAGCGGGAGCACAGATACGCAGTATTTT. Translation: CASSLAGTSGSTDTQYF. The V gene is TRBV7-2, the J gene TRBJ2-3, with 12 nucleotides matching TRBD2. V dropped 0 bases and J dropped 0; count of bases not matched to a gene: 1. This CDR3 is 17 amino acids long. Germline assignment: CDR1 SGHTA and CDR2 FQGNSA.

This clonotype appeared many times. In DNA form, the CDR3 reads TGTGCCAGCAGCTTAGTCTTGGGGGCCGGGCAGCCCCAGCATTTT. It translates to CASSLVLGAGQPQHF. The chain links TRBV7-2 to TRBJ1-5; D may be TRBD1 (6 bases). Germline CDR1 SGHTA, CDR2 FQGNSA. The CDR3 consists of 15 residues. The ends were cut back, 1 base at V and 7 bases at J, with 14 bases in the middle.

Only a few counts were recorded for this clonotype. Here the CDR3 reads CASSFPGQRYEQYF. The CDR3 nucleotides are TGTGCCAGCAGTTTTCCGGGACAGCGCTACGAGCAGTACTTC. The chain couples TRBV28 to TRBJ2-7, with 7 positions matching TRBD1. The ends lost 3 bases at V and 3 bases at J; junction bases unmatched: 5. Germline CDR1 is MDHEN and CDR2 is SYDVKM. The length of the CDR3 is 14 residues. Together with reference TRBV28 and TRBJ2-7, the CDR3 gives the full variable domain: DVKVTQSSRYLVKRTGEKVFLECVQDMDHENMFWYRQDPGLGLRLIYFSYDVKMKEKGDIPEGYSVSREKKERFSLILESASTNQTSMYLCASSFPGQRYEQYFGPGTRLTVT.

In this sample, this clonotype turned up many times. The CDR3 region has the DNA TGTGCCAGCAGGGGACAACTGGGGGGGGTGGCTTTCTTT. It specifies CASRGQLGGVAFF. This chain uses TRBV12-3 or TRBV12-4 with TRBJ1-1, with D possibly being TRBD1 (6 bases). This CDR3 has 13 amino acids. The V end was cut by 6 bases, the J end by 11 bases, with 19 bases between.

In this sample, this clonotype turned up many times. The V gene is TRBV7-2, the J gene TRBJ1-6; 10 bases align to TRBD1. Trimming at V came to 4 bases and at J to 10 bases, leaving 7 bases not matched to a gene. The CDR3 contains 15 residues. CDR1 is SGHTA, CDR2 FQGNSA, per germline. This chain's CDR3 is CASSYPRDRGSPLHF. For the CDR3, the DNA is TGTGCCAGCAGCTATCCCCGGGACAGGGGCTCACCCCTCCACTTT.

This clonotype was seen many times. The CDR3 here is CASSLDGGTDTQYF. CDR3 sequence (DNA): TGTGCCAGCAGCCTTGACGGGGGCACAGATACGCAGTATTTT. The V call is TRBV7-2, the J call TRBJ2-3, with D possibly TRBD2 on 5 matching bases. The germline V gene encodes CDR1 SGHTA and CDR2 FQGNSA. V gave up 5 bases and J gave up 1 base, with 10 bases separating them. CDR3 length: 14 amino acids.